This TCR beta chain appears in the sequencing data of a study of technical replicates of blood from several donors. V was shortened by 4 bases and J by 2 bases, with 19 bases between the two germline ends. Looked up from germline, CDR1 is SGHNT and CDR2 is YYREEE (reference sequence). This CDR3 is built from 16 residues. This table comes from immunoSEQ multiplex PCR, and its TCRdb copy is limited to in-frame clones, with some not included. This table has about 70,000 clones, approximately 96% appearing once. The chain combines TRBV5-4 with TRBJ2-7; D is perhaps TRBD2 (5 bases). Sample: T cells isolated from PBMCs. The TCR comes from a human donor in good health. Here the CDR3 reads CASSEWTVPRPYEQYF. In DNA, the CDR3 is TGTGCCAGCAGCGAATGGACTGTACCTAGGCCCTACGAGCAGTACTTC. Full variable domain (rest looked up from reference TRBV5-4 and TRBJ2-7): ETGVTQSPTHLIKTRGQQVTLRCSSQSGHNTVSWYQQALGQGPQFIFQYYREEENGRGNFPPRFSGLQFPNYSSELNVNALELDDSALYLCASSEWTVPRPYEQYFGPGTRLTVT.